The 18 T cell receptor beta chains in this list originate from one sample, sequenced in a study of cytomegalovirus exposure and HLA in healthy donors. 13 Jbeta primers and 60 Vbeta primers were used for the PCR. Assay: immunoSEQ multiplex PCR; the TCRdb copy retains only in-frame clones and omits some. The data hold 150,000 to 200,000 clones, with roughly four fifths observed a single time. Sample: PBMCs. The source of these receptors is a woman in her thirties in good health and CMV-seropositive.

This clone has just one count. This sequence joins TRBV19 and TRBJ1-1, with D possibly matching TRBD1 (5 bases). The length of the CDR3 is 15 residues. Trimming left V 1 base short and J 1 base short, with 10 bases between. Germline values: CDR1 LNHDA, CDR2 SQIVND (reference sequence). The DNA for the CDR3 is TGTGCCAGTAGTATAGCGGCGGGACCGAACACTGAAGCTTTCTTT. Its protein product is CASSIAAGPNTEAFF.

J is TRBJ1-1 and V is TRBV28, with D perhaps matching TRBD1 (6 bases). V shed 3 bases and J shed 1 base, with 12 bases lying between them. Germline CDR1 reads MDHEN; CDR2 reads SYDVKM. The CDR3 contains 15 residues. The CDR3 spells CASSFGGLANTEAFF. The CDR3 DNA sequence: TGTGCCAGCAGTTTCGGGGGGCTAGCGAACACTGAAGCTTTCTTT.

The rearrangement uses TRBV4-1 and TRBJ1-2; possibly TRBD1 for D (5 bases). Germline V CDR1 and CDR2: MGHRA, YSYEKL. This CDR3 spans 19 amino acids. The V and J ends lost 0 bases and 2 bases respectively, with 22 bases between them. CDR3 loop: CASSQDPGVVRTPNYGYTF. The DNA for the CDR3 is TGCGCCAGCAGCCAAGATCCAGGTGTAGTCCGGACACCGAACTATGGCTACACCTTC.

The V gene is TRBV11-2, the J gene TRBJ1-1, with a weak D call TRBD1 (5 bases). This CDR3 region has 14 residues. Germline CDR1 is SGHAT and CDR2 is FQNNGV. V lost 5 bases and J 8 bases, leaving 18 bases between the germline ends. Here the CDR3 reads CASSRPGTKGEAFF. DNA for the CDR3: TGTGCCAGCAGCAGGCCCGGGACTAAAGGAGAAGCTTTCTTT. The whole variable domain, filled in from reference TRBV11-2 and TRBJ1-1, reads EAGVAQSPRYKIIEKRQSVAFWCNPISGHATLYWYQQILGQGPKLLIQFQNNGVVDDSQLPKDRFSAERLKGVDSTLKIQPAKLEDSAVYLCASSRPGTKGEAFFGQGTRLTVV.

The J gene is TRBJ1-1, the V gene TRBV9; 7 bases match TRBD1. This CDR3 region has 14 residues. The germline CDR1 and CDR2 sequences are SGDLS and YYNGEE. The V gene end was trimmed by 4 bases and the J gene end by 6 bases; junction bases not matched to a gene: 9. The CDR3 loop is CASSPVQGTSEAFF. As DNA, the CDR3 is TGTGCCAGCAGCCCGGTACAGGGGACGTCTGAAGCTTTCTTT.

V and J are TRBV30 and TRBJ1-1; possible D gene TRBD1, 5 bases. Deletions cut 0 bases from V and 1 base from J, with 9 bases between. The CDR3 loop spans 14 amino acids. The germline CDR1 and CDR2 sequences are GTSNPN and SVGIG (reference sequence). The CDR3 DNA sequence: TGTGCCTGGAGTGTACAGGCAGGGAACACTGAAGCTTTCTTT. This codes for CAWSVQAGNTEAFF.

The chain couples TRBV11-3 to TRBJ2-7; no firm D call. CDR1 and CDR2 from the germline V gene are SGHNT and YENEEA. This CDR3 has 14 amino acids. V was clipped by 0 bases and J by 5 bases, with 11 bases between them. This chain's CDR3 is CASSLDLSRDEQYF. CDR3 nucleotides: TGTGCCAGCAGCTTAGATCTCTCTCGCGACGAGCAGTACTTC.

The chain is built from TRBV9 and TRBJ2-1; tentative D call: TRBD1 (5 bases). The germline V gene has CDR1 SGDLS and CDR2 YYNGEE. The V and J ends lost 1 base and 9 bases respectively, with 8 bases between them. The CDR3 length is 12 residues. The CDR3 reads CASSVFDSEQFF. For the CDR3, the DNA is TGTGCCAGCAGCGTATTTGACAGTGAGCAGTTCTTC.

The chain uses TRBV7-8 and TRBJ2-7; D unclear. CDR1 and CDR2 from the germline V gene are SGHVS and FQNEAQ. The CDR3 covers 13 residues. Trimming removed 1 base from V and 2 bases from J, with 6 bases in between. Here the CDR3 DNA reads TGTGCCAGCAGCTTAGGCGGAACCTACGAGCAGTACTTC. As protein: CASSLGGTYEQYF.

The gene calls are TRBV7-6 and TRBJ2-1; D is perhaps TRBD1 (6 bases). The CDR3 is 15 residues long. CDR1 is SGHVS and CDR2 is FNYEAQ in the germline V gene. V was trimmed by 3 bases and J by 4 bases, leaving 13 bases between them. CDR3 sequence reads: CASSFSQGWYNEQFF. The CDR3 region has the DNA TGTGCCAGCAGCTTTTCTCAGGGGTGGTACAATGAGCAGTTCTTC.

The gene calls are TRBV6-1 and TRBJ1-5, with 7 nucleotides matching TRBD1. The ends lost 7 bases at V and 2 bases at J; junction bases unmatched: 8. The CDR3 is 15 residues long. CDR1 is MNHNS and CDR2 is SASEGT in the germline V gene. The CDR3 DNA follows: TGTGCCAGCACGTTAGAGGGGGCGCGCAATCAGCCCCAGCATTTT. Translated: CASTLEGARNQPQHF.

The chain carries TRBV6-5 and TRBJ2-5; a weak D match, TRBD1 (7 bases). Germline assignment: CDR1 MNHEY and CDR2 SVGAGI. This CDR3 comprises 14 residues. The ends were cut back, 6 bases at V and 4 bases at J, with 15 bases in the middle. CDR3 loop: CASRRQGGPETQYF. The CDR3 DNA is TGTGCCAGCAGAAGACAGGGAGGTCCAGAGACCCAGTACTTC.

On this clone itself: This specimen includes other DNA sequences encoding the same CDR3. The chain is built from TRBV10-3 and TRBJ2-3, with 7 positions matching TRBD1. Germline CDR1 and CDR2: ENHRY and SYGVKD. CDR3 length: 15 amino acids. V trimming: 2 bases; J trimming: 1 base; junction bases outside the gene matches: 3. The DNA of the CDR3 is TGTGCCATCAGTGAGAGGACAGGTCGCACAGATACGCAGTATTTT. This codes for CAISERTGRTDTQYF.

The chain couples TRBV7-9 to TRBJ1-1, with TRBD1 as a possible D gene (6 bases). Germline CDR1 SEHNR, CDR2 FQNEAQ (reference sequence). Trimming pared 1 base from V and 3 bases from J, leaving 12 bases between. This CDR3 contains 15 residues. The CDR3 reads CASSLGGGGHTEAFF. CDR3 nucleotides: TGTGCCAGCAGCTTAGGGGGAGGGGGGCACACTGAAGCTTTCTTT.

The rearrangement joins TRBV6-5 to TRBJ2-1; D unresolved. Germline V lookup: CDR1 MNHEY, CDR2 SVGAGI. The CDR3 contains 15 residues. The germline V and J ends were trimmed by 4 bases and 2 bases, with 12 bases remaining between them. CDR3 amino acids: CASSSPRATYNEQFF. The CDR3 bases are TGTGCCAGCAGTTCCCCTCGAGCCACCTACAATGAGCAGTTCTTC.

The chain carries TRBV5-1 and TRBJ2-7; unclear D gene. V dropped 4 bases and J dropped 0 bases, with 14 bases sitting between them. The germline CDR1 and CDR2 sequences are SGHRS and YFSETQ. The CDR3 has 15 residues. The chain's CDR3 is CASSIWPESSYEQYF. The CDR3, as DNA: TGCGCCAGCAGCATTTGGCCGGAGAGCTCCTACGAGCAGTACTTC.

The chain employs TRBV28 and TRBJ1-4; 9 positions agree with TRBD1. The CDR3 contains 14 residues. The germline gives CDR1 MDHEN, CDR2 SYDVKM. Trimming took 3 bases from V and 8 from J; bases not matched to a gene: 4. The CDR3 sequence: CASSLRTGDEKLFF. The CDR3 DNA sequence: TGTGCCAGCAGTTTGAGGACAGGGGACGAAAAACTGTTTTTT.

The CDR3 nucleotides read TGTGCCAGCAGTTCCCCCGCTACGAGCTCCTACGAGCAGTACTTC. Encoded protein: CASSSPATSSYEQYF. The chain joins TRBV28 to TRBJ2-7, with D unresolved. The CDR3 consists of 15 residues. Trimming shortened V by 4 bases and J by 0 bases, and 13 bases separated the two germline ends. Germline CDR1 and CDR2: MDHEN and SYDVKM. Drawing the rest from reference TRBV28 and TRBJ2-7, the complete variable domain is DVKVTQSSRYLVKRTGEKVFLECVQDMDHENMFWYRQDPGLGLRLIYFSYDVKMKEKGDIPEGYSVSREKKERFSLILESASTNQTSMYLCASSSPATSSYEQYFGPGTRLTVT.